The 19 T cell receptor beta chains below were found in one sample sequenced in a study of shared clonotypes between healthy human individuals. Naive CD8 cells comprised CD45RO-negative, CCR7-positively selected cells, excluding terminally differentiated effector memory CD45RA+ cells. Data came from immunoSEQ multiplex PCR; TCRdb stores just in-frame clones and leaves some out. The profile shows more than 2 million clones, 93% of them singletons. Sequencing input: naive CD8+ T cells from PBMCs. Every receptor here comes from a man between 18 and 35 years old in good health. Some clones in this sample may be carry-over from other donors' samples.

The chain recombines TRBV28 with TRBJ1-5, with a possible D match to TRBD1 (6 bases). The CDR3 is 16 residues long. Looked up from germline, CDR1 is MDHEN and CDR2 is SYDVKM. V was clipped by 2 bases and J by 4 bases, with 15 bases between them. CDR3 nucleotide sequence: TGTGCCAGCAGTTTAGAGGCCGGGACAAAAAATCAGCCCCAGCATTTT. It translates to CASSLEAGTKNQPQHF.

The chain uses TRBV27 and TRBJ2-7; D gene unclear. Germline V gene data show CDR1 as MNHEY and CDR2 as SMNVEV (reference sequence). The germline V and J ends were trimmed by 6 bases and 13 bases, with 22 bases remaining between them. The CDR3 length is 13 residues. CDR3 DNA sequence: TGTGCCAGCAGCCCGGTTGCTGGCGGCCCCCTCTACTTC. Its translation: CASSPVAGGPLYF.

The chain is built from TRBV4-1 and TRBJ1-2; the D is unclear. The V gene lost 1 base and the J gene lost 2 bases, with 14 bases spanning the gap. The CDR3 contains 16 residues. Per the germline V gene, CDR1 is MGHRA and CDR2 is YSYEKL. Here the CDR3 reads CASSQAPVQENYGYTF. DNA for the CDR3: TGCGCCAGCAGCCAAGCTCCAGTCCAGGAAAACTATGGCTACACCTTC.

The chain uses TRBV27 and TRBJ2-1, with 13 bases fitting TRBD2. J was trimmed by 8 bases and V by 5 bases; bases with no gene match: 6. Per the germline V gene, CDR1 is MNHEY and CDR2 is SMNVEV (reference sequence). This CDR3 is built from 15 residues. The CDR3 loop is CASSKLAGGPDEQFF. The CDR3 DNA reads as TGTGCCAGCAGTAAACTAGCGGGAGGGCCTGATGAGCAGTTCTTC.

The V and J genes are TRBV27 and TRBJ1-1, with a possible D match to TRBD1 (6 bases). This CDR3 spans 15 amino acids. Germline lookup yields CDR1 MNHEY and CDR2 SMNVEV (reference sequence). Deletions cut 4 bases from V and 1 base from J, with 13 bases between. The CDR3 DNA reads as TGTGCCAGCAGTTACCGGACAGCTCAGAACACTGAAGCTTTCTTT. It translates to CASSYRTAQNTEAFF.

This chain connects TRBV27 to TRBJ1-1; 7 bases align to TRBD1. The CDR3 length is 15 residues. V was pared by 4 bases and J by 0 bases, with 5 bases of the junction left unmatched. Germline CDR1 MNHEY, CDR2 SMNVEV (reference sequence). The CDR3 DNA is TGTGCCAGCAGTTCCGGGACAGATCTGAACACTGAAGCTTTCTTT. Its translation: CASSSGTDLNTEAFF.

The chain uses TRBV2 and TRBJ2-7, with 8 bases lining up with TRBD2. The junction had 20 bases not matched to a gene; V was cut back by 11 bases and J by 5 bases. Germline loops: CDR1 SNHLY, CDR2 FYNNEI. The CDR3 totals 16 residues. The CDR3 DNA sequence: TGTGCCTCTTCGAGGGGCTCCGGGAGGGCCTTCGACGAGCAGTACTTC. Translation gives CASSRGSGRAFDEQYF.

This rearrangement joins TRBV11-2 to TRBJ2-5, with D hard to call. Germline lookup yields CDR1 SGHAT and CDR2 FQNNGV. The CDR3 contains 14 residues. V lost 1 base and J 4 bases, leaving 10 bases between the germline ends. The CDR3 loop reads CASSLAPTSETQYF. In DNA, the CDR3 is TGTGCCAGCAGCTTAGCACCAACCTCAGAGACCCAGTACTTC.

V usage is TRBV29-1 and J usage is TRBJ2-7; 9 nucleotides line up with TRBD2. With V trimmed by 4 bases and J by 5 bases, 3 bases remained unmatched. This CDR3 comprises 12 residues. Germline V gene data show CDR1 as SQVTM and CDR2 as ANQGSEA. The CDR3: CSVVGLANEQYF. CDR3 bases: TGCAGCGTTGTGGGACTAGCTAACGAGCAGTACTTC.

The V and J genes are TRBV25-1 and TRBJ2-5; 10 bases match TRBD2. The length of the CDR3 is 16 residues. The trim removed 0 bases at V and 5 bases at J, leaving 6 bases unmatched. Germline V gives CDR1 MGHDK, CDR2 SYGVNS. CDR3 loop: CASSEYSAGGTETQYF. The DNA for the CDR3 is TGTGCCAGCAGTGAATATTCAGCGGGAGGGACGGAGACCCAGTACTTC.

This chain uses TRBV2 with TRBJ1-6, with 8 bases that match TRBD1. Losses at the gene ends were 2 bases for V and 7 bases for J; bases not matched to a gene: 13. Germline loops: CDR1 SNHLY, CDR2 FYNNEI. This CDR3 is 18 amino acids long. CDR3 bases: TGTGCCAGCAGTGAAATTGACCCCCGGACAGGGCGGAATTCACCCCTCCACTTT. It translates to CASSEIDPRTGRNSPLHF.

The table lists this clone with a count of one. The chain carries TRBV7-9 and TRBJ2-7, with TRBD1 matching 8 bases. The junction had 9 bases not matched to a gene; V was cut back by 8 bases and J by 0 bases. CDR1 SEHNR and CDR2 FQNEAQ come from the germline V gene (reference sequence). This CDR3 has 15 residues. The CDR3 nucleotides are TGTGCCAGCCGTACCGGACAGGGCATCTCCTACGAGCAGTACTTC. The encoded protein is CASRTGQGISYEQYF.

This chain connects TRBV6-1 to TRBJ2-7, with D unresolved. Germline V gene lookup returns CDR1 MNHNS and CDR2 SASEGT. V lost 1 base and J lost 2, with 12 bases in between. The CDR3 has 15 residues. CDR3 sequence reads: CASSEVRQAPYEQYF. DNA for the CDR3: TGTGCCAGCAGTGAAGTGAGACAAGCCCCCTACGAGCAGTACTTC.

The V and J genes are TRBV13 and TRBJ2-4, with 8 bases that match TRBD2. The CDR3 is made up of 18 amino acids. CDR1 PRHDT and CDR2 FYEKMQ come from the germline V gene (reference sequence). V was clipped by 0 bases and J by 3 bases; unmatched bases: 10. CDR3 protein: CASSLGLAEYSGKNIQYF. The CDR3 DNA follows: TGTGCCAGCAGCTTAGGACTAGCGGAATATTCGGGCAAAAACATTCAGTACTTC.

This sequence joins TRBV4-1 and TRBJ1-1; 7 bases agree with TRBD1. CDR1 and CDR2 (germline): MGHRA, YSYEKL. CDR3 length equals 15 residues. V trimming: 4 bases; J trimming: 0 bases; junction bases outside the gene matches: 5. The CDR3 sequence: CASSLRQGMNTEAFF. CDR3 nucleotide sequence: TGCGCCAGCAGCCTTCGACAGGGAATGAACACTGAAGCTTTCTTT.

This clone was counted once. This sequence joins TRBV27 and TRBJ2-7; 7 positions match TRBD1. This CDR3 has 14 residues. Germline CDR1 reads MNHEY; CDR2 reads SMNVEV (reference sequence). V was pared by 6 bases and J by 0 bases, with 5 bases of the junction left unmatched. CDR3 in DNA: TGTGCCAGCAGACCGGGACAGCGCTCCTACGAGCAGTACTTC. This translates into CASRPGQRSYEQYF.

The chain is built from TRBV2 and TRBJ2-7; either TRBD1 or TRBD2 may supply D (5 bases each). Trimming removed 7 bases from V and 3 bases from J, with 10 bases in between. CDR1 and CDR2 from the germline V gene are SNHLY and FYNNEI. The CDR3 loop spans 12 amino acids. The CDR3 is CASNGDDYEQYF. CDR3 coding DNA: TGTGCCAGCAACGGGGACGACTACGAGCAGTACTTC.

The J gene is TRBJ1-5, the V gene TRBV28; 9 bases map to TRBD1. This CDR3 region has 19 residues. CDR1 is MDHEN and CDR2 is SYDVKM in the germline V gene. Trimming took 6 bases from V and 2 from J; bases not matched to a gene: 17. The CDR3 loop reads CASSQNGQGPFGGNQPQHF. Written as DNA, the CDR3 is TGTGCCAGCAGCCAAAACGGACAGGGGCCGTTTGGGGGCAATCAGCCCCAGCATTTT.

V gene TRBV4-1 combines with J gene TRBJ2-7, with TRBD2 identical over 7 bases. The germline CDR1 and CDR2 sequences are MGHRA and YSYEKL. The V and J ends lost 3 bases and 3 bases, in that order; junction bases with no gene match: 14. The CDR3 consists of 17 residues. CDR3 amino acids: CASSQGLPQRGNYEQYF. The DNA of the CDR3 is TGCGCCAGCAGCCAGGGGCTTCCCCAGCGGGGAAACTACGAGCAGTACTTC.